This entry lists 17 T cell receptor beta chains sequenced from one sample in a study of blood T cell repertoires in COVID-19. Clones were read by immunoSEQ multiplex PCR, and TCRdb kept only the in-frame ones, dropping some. Of approximately 170,000 clones in the sample, more than 70% are singletons; the top ten hold approximately 2%. Sequencing was performed on peripheral blood. Receptors originate from a middle-aged man who had recovered from COVID-19.

This clone is a singleton in its sample. The chain links TRBV7-3 to TRBJ1-6; 8 bases align to TRBD1. Trimming took 4 bases from V and 7 from J; bases not matched to a gene: 6. The V gene's germline CDR1 is SGHTA and CDR2 FQGTGA. This CDR3 is 15 amino acids long. CDR3 amino acids: CASSSGTGLNSPLHF. The DNA of the CDR3 is TGTGCCAGCAGCTCGGGGACAGGACTAAATTCACCCCTCCACTTT.

The CDR3 is CATSDPPRETQYF. The CDR3 DNA reads as TGTGCCACCAGTGACCCCCCCCGGGAGACCCAGTACTTC. The chain uses TRBV24-1 and TRBJ2-5; no firm D call. Trimming removed 4 bases from V and 5 bases from J, with 10 bases in between. The CDR3 is 13 amino acids. Germline V lookup: CDR1 KGHDR, CDR2 SFDVKD.

This chain uses TRBV27 with TRBJ1-2; unclear D gene. Germline V gives CDR1 MNHEY, CDR2 SMNVEV (reference sequence). V lost 0 bases to trimming and J lost 1 base, with 6 bases between them. This CDR3 region has 14 residues. CDR3 sequence: CASSLSGSNYGYTF. The CDR3 region has the DNA TGTGCCAGCAGTTTATCGGGCAGTAACTATGGCTACACCTTC.

V is TRBV7-3 and J is TRBJ2-7, with 9 bases aligning to TRBD1. Germline trimming cut 5 bases from V and 4 bases from J; bases unmatched to any gene: 15. The CDR3 runs to 17 residues. The germline gives CDR1 SGHTA, CDR2 FQGTGA. CDR3 sequence: CASSLQPPGQGPYEQYF. CDR3 nucleotide sequence: TGTGCCAGCAGCCTACAGCCCCCGGGACAGGGACCGTACGAGCAGTACTTC.

V is TRBV19 and J is TRBJ2-6; 12 bases line up with TRBD1. V dropped 3 bases and J dropped 4; count of bases not matched to a gene: 4. The CDR3 loop spans 17 amino acids. The germline CDR1 and CDR2 sequences are LNHDA and SQIVND (reference sequence). CDR3 protein: CASSIRDRGRGANVLTF. As DNA, the CDR3 is TGTGCCAGTAGTATCAGGGACAGGGGGCGCGGGGCCAACGTCCTGACTTTC.

V gene TRBV9 combines with J gene TRBJ2-1, with 10 nucleotides matching TRBD2. The CDR3 length is 16 residues. Germline V gene data show CDR1 as SGDLS and CDR2 as YYNGEE. The J segment lost 3 bases and the V segment lost 0 bases, leaving 3 bases of the junction unmatched. CDR3 DNA sequence: TGTGCCAGCAGCGTAGGATTAGCGGGGGGCTACAATGAGCAGTTCTTC. This sequence encodes CASSVGLAGGYNEQFF.

The chain is built from TRBV27 and TRBJ1-2; 9 nucleotides match TRBD1. The germline V gene has CDR1 MNHEY and CDR2 SMNVEV (reference sequence). The ends lost 6 bases at V and 7 bases at J; junction bases unmatched: 6. The CDR3 has 13 residues. The CDR3: CASRGDRASGYTF. CDR3 nucleotide sequence: TGTGCCAGCAGGGGGGACAGGGCTTCTGGCTACACCTTC.

The V call is TRBV6-5, the J call TRBJ2-7; 8 bases fit TRBD1. CDR3 size: 15 residues. The V gene end was trimmed by 2 bases and the J gene end by 1 base; junction bases not matched to a gene: 4. Per the germline V gene, CDR1 is MNHEY and CDR2 is SVGAGI. CDR3 amino acids: CASSYTGGNSYEQYF. The CDR3 DNA sequence: TGTGCCAGCAGTTACACAGGGGGTAATTCCTACGAGCAGTACTTC.

This sequence joins TRBV6-6 and TRBJ2-3; D is unclear. The CDR3 runs 16 residues. The germline gives CDR1 MNHNY, CDR2 SVGAGI (reference sequence). The V and J ends lost 1 base and 0 bases respectively, with 11 bases between them. CDR3 protein: CASSYYGEPSTDTQYF. Here the CDR3 DNA reads TGTGCCAGCAGTTACTATGGAGAGCCAAGCACAGATACGCAGTATTTT.

V gene TRBV6-5 combines with J gene TRBJ1-5, with 9 bases aligning to TRBD1. This CDR3 contains 14 residues. Germline loops: CDR1 MNHEY, CDR2 SVGAGI. Trimming at V came to 5 bases and at J to 10 bases, leaving 9 bases not matched to a gene. The CDR3 DNA reads as TGTGCCAGCAGTCGGGGACAGGGCGCCAACCCCCAGCATTTT. Amino acid sequence: CASSRGQGANPQHF.

The chain employs TRBV16 and TRBJ2-6, with 7 bases identical to TRBD1. Per the germline V gene, CDR1 is KGHSY and CDR2 is FQNENV. This CDR3 region has 16 residues. V lost 2 bases and J lost 4; bases outside the gene matches: 5. The chain's CDR3 is CASSQPGQTGANVLTF. The CDR3 DNA reads TGTGCCAGCAGCCAACCGGGACAGACCGGGGCCAACGTCCTGACTTTC.

V gene TRBV5-6 combines with J gene TRBJ2-5, with a weak D call TRBD1 (6 bases). V lost 0 bases, J lost 7 bases, and 10 bases lay in between. There are 13 residues in the CDR3. From germline, CDR1 is SGHDT and CDR2 YYEEEE. CDR3 coding DNA: TGTGCCAGCAGCTTGGCAGGGGTTGGGACCCAGTACTTC. Its protein is CASSLAGVGTQYF.

The rearrangement joins TRBV29-1 to TRBJ2-5; D gene unclear. There are 11 residues in the CDR3. The germline V and J ends were trimmed by 1 base and 7 bases, with 7 bases remaining between them. Germline CDR1 and CDR2: SQVTM and ANQGSEA. The CDR3 DNA reads TGCAGCGTTGAAGTGGCAGGGACCCAGTACTTC. Translating it yields CSVEVAGTQYF.

V usage is TRBV28 and J usage is TRBJ1-2, with 8 bases that match TRBD1. The germline V gene encodes CDR1 MDHEN and CDR2 SYDVKM. V lost 6 bases to trimming and J lost 7 bases; unmatched junction nucleotides: 10. The CDR3 has 14 residues. The DNA of the CDR3 is TGTGCCAGCAGCCAGACAGGGGTACGTTCTGGCTACACCTTC. It specifies CASSQTGVRSGYTF.

V usage is TRBV7-6 and J usage is TRBJ1-5; the match to TRBD1 covers 9 bases. The CDR3 has 15 amino acids. Germline CDR1 and CDR2: SGHVS and FNYEAQ. V gave up 1 base and J gave up 2 bases; unmatched junction bases: 0. The CDR3 nucleotides read TGTGCCAGCAGCTTAGGGACAGGGGGCAATCAGCCCCAGCATTTT. The encoded protein is CASSLGTGGNQPQHF.

V is TRBV6-4 and J is TRBJ2-1, with 12 bases aligning to TRBD2. CDR3 size: 16 residues. CDR1 is MRHNA, CDR2 SNTAGT, per germline. The V segment lost 0 bases and the J segment 10 bases; nucleotides outside the gene matches: 7. CDR3 sequence: CASSDSGTSGSLEQFF. The CDR3 DNA follows: TGTGCCAGCAGTGACTCGGGGACTAGCGGGTCGCTAGAGCAGTTCTTC.

The CDR3 DNA sequence: TGTGCCAGCTCACCACCGAACTTCCAGAGGGACAGGGGTGGCTACACCTTC. Protein sequence: CASSPPNFQRDRGGYTF. The J gene is TRBJ1-2, the V gene TRBV18; TRBD1 matches at 10 bases. This CDR3 region has 17 residues. V trimming: 0 bases; J trimming: 7 bases; junction bases outside the gene matches: 11. Germline CDR1 and CDR2: KGHSH and LQKENI.